The 18 T cell receptor beta chains below all came from one sample that was sequenced in a study of post-analysis software for immune sequencing data. Study-wide results and caveats: In patients, about five TRBV segments were more frequent than in controls, with TRBV5-6, TRBV5-1 and TRBV20-1 among them.

Unique molecular identifiers were present in the TCR beta cDNA libraries. A single record per CDR3 protein comes from TCRdb applying MiXCR to the PCR reads. The sample carries some 450,000 distinct CDR3 sequences, less than 45% recorded once. The antigens of these receptors remain unknown. Source material: blood. The receptor source for this set is a girl between 5 and 17 years old with multiple sclerosis.

J is TRBJ2-7 and V is TRBV7-2, with 8 bases fitting TRBD1. CDR1 and CDR2 (germline): SGHTA, FQGNSA. The CDR3 loop spans 16 amino acids. J gave up 0 bases and V 1 base, and 5 bases lay outside the gene matches. DNA of the CDR3: TGTGCCAGCAGCTTAGGGGCAGGGGGCGTCTCCTACGAGCAGTACTTC. It is translated as CASSLGAGGVSYEQYF.

This clonotype was counted between two and nine times. V and J are TRBV3-1 and TRBJ2-7; D tentatively reads TRBD1 or TRBD2 (5 bases each). The germline V gene has CDR1 LGHDT and CDR2 YNNKEL (reference sequence). The CDR3 extends over 14 amino acids. The ends were cut back, 0 bases at V and 6 bases at J, with 12 bases in the middle. The CDR3 nucleotides read TGTGCCAGCAGCCAAGATCGGGGCGCTGGCGAGCAGTACTTC. Translating it yields CASSQDRGAGEQYF.

In this sample, this clonotype turned up a few times. The gene calls are TRBV7-9 and TRBJ2-7; D call uncertain. The assigned J gene may be wrong: the sequence end matches TRBJ2-5 better. Germline V CDR1 and CDR2: SEHNR, FQNEAQ (reference sequence). The CDR3 has 14 residues. In nucleotides, the CDR3 is TGTGCCAGCAGCCTTCAGCACCCGTTAGAGACCCAGTACTTC. Translated, it gives CASSLQHPLETQYF.

The chain employs TRBV7-9 and TRBJ1-1, with TRBD1 matching over 9 bases. The CDR3 spans 13 residues. Unmatched junction bases numbered 7, after V lost 8 bases and J lost 6 bases. Germline-derived CDR1 and CDR2 are SEHNR and FQNEAQ (reference sequence). The chain's CDR3 is CASETDRGAEAFF. In nucleotides, the CDR3 is TGTGCCAGCGAGACCGACAGGGGGGCTGAAGCTTTCTTT. The whole variable domain, remainder taken from reference TRBV7-9 and TRBJ1-1, is DTGVSQNPRHKITKRGQNVTFRCDPISEHNRLYWYRQTLGQGPEFLTYFQNEAQLEKSRLLSDRFSAERPKGSFSTLEIQRTEQGDSAMYLCASETDRGAEAFFGQGTRLTVV.

V is TRBV20-1 and J is TRBJ2-1; possibly TRBD2 for D (6 bases). CDR3 length equals 17 residues. Trimming cost V 5 bases and J 1 base, with 21 bases left between them. Germline CDR1 reads DFQATT; CDR2 reads SNEGSKA (reference sequence). The CDR3 sequence: CSAPNPAGPKSYNEQFF. The CDR3 DNA is TGCAGTGCTCCAAACCCGGCGGGACCAAAATCCTACAATGAGCAGTTCTTC.

Only a few counts were recorded for this clonotype. V is TRBV28 and J is TRBJ2-1; TRBD2 matches 10 bases. Germline-derived CDR1 and CDR2 are MDHEN and SYDVKM. Losses at the gene ends were 7 bases for V and 5 bases for J; bases not matched to a gene: 2. CDR3 length: 13 residues. In DNA, the CDR3 is TGTGCCAGCATGCTAGCGGGAGACAATGAGCAGTTCTTC. It yields the protein CASMLAGDNEQFF.

This chain joins TRBV28 and TRBJ2-3; D not resolved. The length of the CDR3 is 13 residues. V was shortened by 5 bases and J by 6 bases, with 12 bases between the two germline ends. The V gene's germline CDR1 is MDHEN and CDR2 SYDVKM. CDR3 sequence (DNA): TGTGCCAGCAGTCGCCGAGCTCCTGATACGCAGTATTTT. Translating it yields CASSRRAPDTQYF.

The chain uses TRBV28 and TRBJ2-7; the match to TRBD1 covers 8 bases. CDR3 size: 14 residues. The germline CDR1 and CDR2 sequences are MDHEN and SYDVKM. With V trimmed by 7 bases and J by 4 bases, 9 bases remained unmatched. Here the CDR3 reads CASTPDRERYEQYF. In nucleotides, the CDR3 is TGTGCCAGCACCCCGGACAGGGAAAGGTACGAGCAGTACTTC.

This sequence joins TRBV12-3 or TRBV12-4 and TRBJ1-2; 7 bases are a match to TRBD1. CDR3 size: 13 residues. With V trimmed by 5 bases and J by 7 bases, 7 bases remained unmatched. CDR3 DNA: TGTGCCAGCAGTCCACAGGGGTGGGGTGGCTACACCTTC. Its protein is CASSPQGWGGYTF.

The chain uses TRBV10-2 and TRBJ2-3; D not certain. The CDR3 sequence is 12 residues long. V lost 0 bases and J 4 bases, leaving 2 bases between the germline ends. Germline-derived CDR1 and CDR2 are WSHSY and SAAADI. Here the CDR3 reads CASSESSDTQYF. Here the CDR3 DNA reads TGCGCCAGCAGTGAGTCGTCAGATACGCAGTATTTT.

The chain uses TRBV20-1 and TRBJ2-3, with D possibly being TRBD1 or TRBD2 (6 bases each). V lost 0 bases to trimming and J lost 5 bases, with 21 bases between them. Germline CDR1 reads DFQATT; CDR2 reads SNEGSKA (reference sequence). The CDR3 runs to 17 residues. CDR3 DNA: TGCAGTGCTAGAGATCGCCTCCTAGCCGGAGGGGGAGATACGCAGTATTTT. It specifies CSARDRLLAGGGDTQYF.

To note about this clonotype: This may come from a read error, since a much larger clone is one base off. The chain uses TRBV10-3 and TRBJ2-7, with TRBD2 identical over 9 bases. Germline V lookup: CDR1 ENHRY, CDR2 SYGVKD. The CDR3 contains 14 residues. The CDR3 DNA is TGTGCCCTCAGTGTTGCTAGCGGGACGGTCGAGCAGTACTTC. This encodes CALSVASGTVEQYF.

CDR3: CASISRGRRGYGYTF. CDR3 bases: TGTGCCAGCATAAGCAGGGGCAGGCGTGGCTATGGCTACACCTTC. The chain joins TRBV28 to TRBJ1-2, with D perhaps TRBD1 (6 bases). In germline, CDR1 is MDHEN, CDR2 SYDVKM. This CDR3 has 15 residues. The V end lost 7 bases, the J end lost 4 bases, and 19 bases lay between the germline ends.

This clonotype was seen a handful of times. The gene calls are TRBV9 and TRBJ1-5; D unresolved. The CDR3 is made up of 15 amino acids. Trimming removed 0 bases at V and 3 bases at J, with 10 bases between. The V gene's germline CDR1 is SGDLS and CDR2 YYNGEE. CDR3 sequence: CASSVAIGDNQPQHF. The CDR3 DNA is TGTGCCAGCAGCGTAGCGATCGGTGACAATCAGCCCCAGCATTTT.

V usage is TRBV13 and J usage is TRBJ1-5; D perhaps matches TRBD1 (5 bases). With 5 bases removed from V and 4 bases from J, the gap between germline ends came to 15 bases. This CDR3 comprises 15 residues. The V gene's germline CDR1 is PRHDT and CDR2 FYEKMQ (reference sequence). CDR3 in amino acids: CASSARAADNQPQHF. DNA for the CDR3: TGTGCCAGCAGCGCCAGGGCAGCTGATAATCAGCCCCAGCATTTT.

CDR3 amino acids: CASSPLDRGQMNTEAFF. CDR3 in DNA: TGCGCCAGCAGCCCTTTGGACAGGGGGCAAATGAACACTGAAGCTTTCTTT. The chain is built from TRBV5-1 and TRBJ1-1; 11 nucleotides line up with TRBD1. This CDR3 contains 17 residues. Germline trimming cut 4 bases from V and 0 bases from J; bases unmatched to any gene: 8. Germline V CDR1 and CDR2: SGHRS, YFSETQ.

The chain is built from TRBV28 and TRBJ2-5; D may match TRBD1 or TRBD2 (5 bases each). In germline, CDR1 is MDHEN, CDR2 SYDVKM. The length of the CDR3 is 14 residues. V was shortened by 10 bases and J by 0 bases, with 15 bases between the two germline ends. In DNA, the CDR3 is TGTGCCACTTCCTTGGGACCGAACCAAGAGACCCAGTACTTC. Translation: CATSLGPNQETQYF. The variable domain in full, with the rest retrieved from reference TRBV28 and TRBJ2-5, is DVKVTQSSRYLVKRTGEKVFLECVQDMDHENMFWYRQDPGLGLRLIYFSYDVKMKEKGDIPEGYSVSREKKERFSLILESASTNQTSMYLCATSLGPNQETQYFGPGTRLLVL.

The genes are TRBV28 and TRBJ1-2; no definite D call. The V and J ends lost 4 bases and 3 bases respectively, with 3 bases between them. CDR1 and CDR2 (germline): MDHEN, SYDVKM. The CDR3 has 11 residues. CDR3: CASSSYYGYTF. Written as DNA, the CDR3 is TGTGCCAGCAGTTCGTACTATGGCTACACCTTC.